This is a list of T cell receptor beta chains from one sample in a study of human T cells and chemical hapten exposure. TCRdb itself ran the RACE reads through MiXCR, one entry per CDR3 protein. The table has 95,000 to 130,000 distinct CDR3 sequences, 9% to 14% seen once. The input for sequencing was whole blood, taken in connection with sensitization to the hapten diphenylcyclopropenone (DPC). The receptors were sampled from a woman aged 50 to 60 with alopecia areata. Some clones in this sample may be carry-over from other donors' samples. Both conserved end residues are part of each CDR3. The order of the fields is clone size, D gene, J gene, V gene, CDR3 DNA, CDR3 protein. A D gene is named only where the DNA matches it firmly. A clone size is listed for some rows: how often the clone was seen (once, few, many), or a class if it is expanded.

.	.	TRBJ2-3	TRBV7-2	TGTGCCAGCAGAATACGTCAGGGTTCAGGAGATACGCAGTATTTT	CASRIRQGSGDTQYF
.	.	TRBJ1-5	TRBV28	TGTGCCAGCAGTTTTCTGAATCAGCCCCAGCATTTT	CASSFLNQPQHF
many	.	TRBJ2-5	TRBV20-1	TGCAGTGCTAGCCCCACCGCAGGGGAAAAGACCCAGTACTTC	CSASPTAGEKTQYF
many	TRBD2	TRBJ2-1	TRBV19	TGTGCCAGTAGTCCCGGGACTAGCGGGGGAAATGAGCAGTTCTTC	CASSPGTSGGNEQFF
many	.	TRBJ1-1	TRBV7-9	TGTGCCAGCAGCTTAGTCCAGGGTGACGCTTTCTTT	CASSLVQGDAFF
.	.	TRBJ2-1	TRBV20-1	TGCAGTGCTAGAAGGCCGTCCAACAATGAGCAGTTCTTC	CSARRPSNNEQFF
many	.	TRBJ1-6	TRBV7-9	TGTGCCAGCAGCTCCCCTCCGGGCCACAATTCACCCCTCCACTTT	CASSSPPGHNSPLHF
.	.	TRBJ1-2	TRBV28	TGTGCCAGCAGTCTCGACAGGCAAGGATATGGCTACACCTTC	CASSLDRQGYGYTF
many	TRBD2	TRBJ2-1	TRBV4-2	TGTGCCAGCAGCCAAGAAGAGCGGGGGGGCTTCTACAATGAGCAGTTCTTC	CASSQEERGGFYNEQFF
few	TRBD1	TRBJ2-7	TRBV11-2	TGTGCCAGCAGCTCTCCCGGGACAGGGCTATACGAGCAGTACTTC	CASSSPGTGLYEQYF
.	.	TRBJ2-6	TRBV7-2	TGTGCCAGCACCCGGGAGCGGTTGGTTGGGGCCAACGTCCTGACTTTC	CASTRERLVGANVLTF
few	TRBD1	TRBJ1-1	TRBV14	TGTGCCAGCAGCCCAGGGGGTTACACTGAAGCTTTCTTT	CASSPGGYTEAFF
many	.	TRBJ2-1	TRBV29-1	TGCAGCGTGAGGCTAGGCCCTATGCAGTTCTTC	CSVRLGPMQFF
many	.	TRBJ2-1	TRBV9	TGTGCCAGCAGCGTAGGACAGGCCCCCTACAATGAGCAGTTCTTC	CASSVGQAPYNEQFF
few	.	TRBJ2-2	TRBV3-2	TGTGCCAGCAGCCAAGTGAGGGGGGCAAACACCGGGGAGCTGTTTTTT	CASSQVRGANTGELFF
few	.	TRBJ2-1	TRBV7-9	TGTGCCAGCAGCCCGGGACTGAGAAGCAATGAGCAGTTCTTC	CASSPGLRSNEQFF
.	.	TRBJ1-1	TRBV5-4	TGTGCCAGCAGCTTCCGGGGGAGTGAAGCTTTCTTT	CASSFRGSEAFF
.	TRBD1	TRBJ1-2	TRBV12-3/TRBV12-4	TGTGCCAGCAGTAGATCCGGGACAGCCTTTATTGGCTACACCTTC	CASSRSGTAFIGYTF
many	TRBD1	TRBJ2-7	TRBV7-9	TGTGCCAGCAGCTTAGCACAGGGGGCGGTGGTCCCCCACCTCTTC	CASSLAQGAVVPHLF
many	.	TRBJ2-4	TRBV20-1	TGCAGTACTAAGGCCCAGGGGGGGGTGGAGGCCAAAAACATTCAGTACTTC	CSTKAQGGVEAKNIQYF
few	TRBD1	TRBJ1-5	TRBV23-1	TGCGCCAGCAGTCAAACGGACAGGGGAGGCAATCAGCCCCAGCATTTT	CASSQTDRGGNQPQHF
.	.	TRBJ2-1	TRBV20-1	TGCAGTGCTAGCAGTCCTGTCTACAATGAGCAGTTCTTC	CSASSPVYNEQFF
few	.	TRBJ1-1	TRBV28	TGTGCCAGCAGTTTTGGGACGAACACTGAAGCTTTCTTT	CASSFGTNTEAFF
many	.	TRBJ2-7	TRBV18	TGTGCCAGCTCAACGGGTCCCGGGACCTTCAGCGAGCAGTACTTC	CASSTGPGTFSEQYF
.	TRBD2	TRBJ2-7	TRBV7-9	TGTGCCAGCAGCGGCACTAGCGCTTTTACCTACGAGCAGTACTTC	CASSGTSAFTYEQYF
.	.	TRBJ1-1	TRBV29-1	TGCAGCGTTGATCGGCGGGGGACGGACACTGAAGCTTTCTTT	CSVDRRGTDTEAFF
.	TRBD1	TRBJ2-7	TRBV28	TGTGCCAGCACCCTCTCCAGGGGGCGGTACGAGCAGTACTTC	CASTLSRGRYEQYF
.	TRBD1	TRBJ2-5	TRBV5-6	TGTGCCAGCAGCTTTCGACAGGGGGCTCGGACGGAGACCCAGTACTTC	CASSFRQGARTETQYF
.	.	TRBJ2-7	TRBV29-1	TGCAGCGTTGTTGTTGGTCCTAATCCCTCCGGCGAGCAGTACTTC	CSVVVGPNPSGEQYF
few	.	TRBJ2-3	TRBV29-1	TGCAGCGTTGCCACTGGCGGAGACACAGATACGCAGTATTTT	CSVATGGDTDTQYF
.	.	TRBJ2-7	TRBV12-2	TGTGCAAGTCGCCCGGGGGAAGAGCTGGGGTCCTACGAGCAGTACTTC	CASRPGEELGSYEQYF
.	TRBD1	TRBJ2-3	TRBV7-2	TGTGCCAGCAGCCCACCGGGACAGGGTTTTTCAGATACGCAGTATTTT	CASSPPGQGFSDTQYF
.	.	TRBJ2-1	TRBV2	TGTGCCAGCAGTCTCACACTTTTCGATGAGCAGTTCTTC	CASSLTLFDEQFF
.	.	TRBJ1-6	TRBV6-6	TGTGCCAGCAGGGTGGTGGGGATTGATAATTCACCCCTCCACTTT	CASRVVGIDNSPLHF
few	.	TRBJ1-2	TRBV6-2/TRBV6-3	TGTGCCAGCAGTTACTCGAGACAGGCGTATGGCTACACCTTC	CASSYSRQAYGYTF
many	TRBD2	TRBJ2-3	TRBV7-9	TGTGCCAGCAGCTTCGGCAAGCGGGAGGTCCTCACAGATACGCAGTATTTT	CASSFGKREVLTDTQYF
.	.	TRBJ2-3	TRBV12-3/TRBV12-4	TGTGCCAGCAGTCGGGCAGTTGGCGGGAACGCAGATACGCAGTATTTT	CASSRAVGGNADTQYF
few	.	TRBJ1-2	TRBV12-5	TGTGCTAGTGGTTTGGATGGGACCTATGGCTACACCTTC	CASGLDGTYGYTF
few	.	TRBJ2-5	TRBV24-1	TGTGCCACCAGTGAGTCGAAGACCCAGTACTTC	CATSESKTQYF
.	.	TRBJ1-1	TRBV19	TGTGCCAGTGGGAGGTTTGAAGCTTTCTTT	CASGRFEAFF
.	TRBD2	TRBJ2-2	TRBV27	TGTGCCAGCACTCCGCTCCGGGGGGCCGGGGAGCTGTTTTTT	CASTPLRGAGELFF
many	.	TRBJ1-6	TRBV28	TGTGCCAGCAGTTTGAAGGATTCACCCCTCCACTTT	CASSLKDSPLHF
.	TRBD1	TRBJ2-1	TRBV7-2	TGTGCCAGCAGCCGGGACAGGGGCGGTAGGAATGAGCAGTTCTTC	CASSRDRGGRNEQFF
few	.	TRBJ2-3	TRBV7-8	TGTGCCAGCAGCTTAGGACTAGTCTCAGATACGCAGTATTTT	CASSLGLVSDTQYF
.	.	TRBJ1-1	TRBV2	TGTGCCAGCAGTGGGACTCGGGGGCGAGGGGAAGCTTTCTTT	CASSGTRGRGEAFF
.	.	TRBJ2-3	TRBV18	TGTGCCAGCTCACCAGGGGAAGGCCGCACAGATACGCAGTATTTT	CASSPGEGRTDTQYF
few	.	TRBJ1-2	TRBV28	TGTGCCAGCAGCGCAGGGCACTATGGCTACACCTTC	CASSAGHYGYTF
many	TRBD1	TRBJ1-2	TRBV5-4	TGTGCCAGCAGCCTTGGACAGGCTAACTATGGCTACACCTTC	CASSLGQANYGYTF
few	.	TRBJ1-1	TRBV4-1	TGCGCCAGCAGACCGATAACGACAACAGATGAAGCTTTCTTT	CASRPITTTDEAFF
.	.	TRBJ2-3	TRBV5-4	TGTGCCAGCAGTTTACAGGGAATTGGGAATACGCAGTATTTT	CASSLQGIGNTQYF
few	.	TRBJ2-1	TRBV5-1	TGCGCCAGCAGCTTGGAATATGGACGGCCATGGTTCTTC	CASSLEYGRPWFF
.	TRBD2	TRBJ2-7	TRBV7-9	TGTGCCAGCAGCCTCGGGACTAGCGTAGGAGAGCAGTACTTC	CASSLGTSVGEQYF